These T cell receptor beta chains were read from a single sample in a study of OX40 agonist ivuxolimab in advanced cancers. Clones were sequenced by immunoSEQ multiplex PCR, and TCRdb holds only the in-frame ones, with some missing. The sample lists more than 80,000 clones; roughly 90% were seen once. Sample: CD4+ or CD8+ T cells sorted from blood, taken in a trial of the OX40 agonist ivuxolimab. The origin of the receptors is an adult with an advanced solid tumor such as melanoma, head and neck, liver or kidney cancer. The CDR3 runs from the conserved cysteine through the conserved F or W. D genes are given only for firm matches. Clone size is not always given. Where it is, it says once, few, many or a class for expanded clones.

j_call	v_call	clone_size	d_call	cdr3_nt	cdr3_aa
TRBJ1-2	TRBV10-2	.	TRBD1	TGCGCCAGCAGTGAGTCGAAAGGGACAGGACGTCGCTACACCTTC	CASSESKGTGRRYTF
TRBJ2-3	TRBV11-2	once	.	TGTGCCAGCAGAGGGGGGGTCGTAACAGATACGCAGTATTTT	CASRGGVVTDTQYF
TRBJ2-3	TRBV7-3	.	.	TGTGCCAGCAGCTCCTCGCCCGGCACAGATACGCAGTATTTT	CASSSSPGTDTQYF
TRBJ2-4	TRBV11-2	.	.	TGTGCCAGCAGCTTAGGGTTTCGAGACATTCAGTACTTC	CASSLGFRDIQYF
TRBJ2-7	TRBV6-1	.	TRBD1	TGTGCCAGCAGCCGAGACAGGGGCCAATTGAACGAGCAGTACTTC	CASSRDRGQLNEQYF
TRBJ2-5	TRBV5-1	.	TRBD2	TGCGCCAGCAGCTCTCCAGCGCAAAGAGCGGGAGTAGTACAAGAGACCCAGTACTTC	CASSSPAQRAGVVQETQYF
TRBJ2-1	TRBV7-2	.	.	TGTGCCAGCAGCTTAGTTGCAGGAACCTACAATGAGCAGTTCTTC	CASSLVAGTYNEQFF
TRBJ2-1	TRBV10-3	once	TRBD2	TGTGCCATCAGTGACCTAGCGGTCTACAATGAGCAGTTCTTC	CAISDLAVYNEQFF
TRBJ2-1	TRBV11-3	.	TRBD2	TGTGCCAGCAGCTTAAGTAGCGGGAGGGCCAACGAGCAGTTCTTC	CASSLSSGRANEQFF
TRBJ1-1	TRBV6-5	.	TRBD1	TGTGCCAGCAGGACTACAGGGGGCGGTGAAGCTTTCTTT	CASRTTGGGEAFF
TRBJ2-7	TRBV14	.	TRBD2	TGTGCCAGCAGCCAGATCGGGGGGTTCTCCGAGCAGTACTTC	CASSQIGGFSEQYF
TRBJ2-1	TRBV28	.	.	TGTGCCAGCAGGCGACTTACCCGGGTTGTTGATGAGCAGTTCTTC	CASRRLTRVVDEQFF
TRBJ1-2	TRBV28	.	.	TGTGCCAGTCGACAGCCAGGGGCAACCCATCGTAACACCTTC	CASRQPGATHRNTF
TRBJ2-3	TRBV12-5	.	.	TGTGCTAGTGGTTTGGTAGGGGATACGCAGTATTTT	CASGLVGDTQYF
TRBJ2-3	TRBV6-6	.	TRBD2	TGTGCCAGCGCGGGGGGCACAGATACGCAGTATTTT	CASAGGTDTQYF
TRBJ2-1	TRBV7-2	.	TRBD2	TGTGCCAGCAGCTTAAGGACTAGACGCCTCGACAATGAGCAGTTCTTC	CASSLRTRRLDNEQFF
TRBJ2-5	TRBV7-2	.	.	TGTGCCAGCAGCTCACGCGGCGGGACAGCAGAGACCCAGTACTTC	CASSSRGGTAETQYF
TRBJ2-5	TRBV5-1	.	.	TGCGCCAGCAGCTTGGGGGGGAGTCGGCAAGAGACCCAGTACTTC	CASSLGGSRQETQYF
TRBJ2-7	TRBV5-1	once	.	TGCGCCAGCAGCCCCGAGAATTCCTACGAGCAGTACTTC	CASSPENSYEQYF
TRBJ2-1	TRBV19	once	.	TGTGCCAGTAGTATGGGGAATTACAATGAGCAGTTCTTC	CASSMGNYNEQFF
TRBJ2-3	TRBV27	once	TRBD2	TGTGCCAGCGGCTCTAGCGGGAGAGGGAGCACAGATACGCAGTATTTT	CASGSSGRGSTDTQYF
TRBJ1-2	TRBV19	once	.	TGTGCCAGTAGTATAGCGGGGACAAGAATCGGTGGCTACACCTTC	CASSIAGTRIGGYTF
TRBJ2-7	TRBV5-4	.	TRBD1	TGTGCCAGCAGCCAACGACAGGGCGGTGGGTACGAGCAGTACTTC	CASSQRQGGGYEQYF
TRBJ1-2	TRBV6-5	.	TRBD1	TGTGCCAGCAGGGCCCGACAGGGACAAGGCTACACCTTC	CASRARQGQGYTF
TRBJ2-5	TRBV5-1	.	TRBD1	TGCGCCAGCAGCACGAGAACAGGGGAAGAGACCCAGTACTTC	CASSTRTGEETQYF
TRBJ2-5	TRBV28	.	TRBD1	TGTGCCAGCAGCCGAGACAGGGGATCAGAGACCCAGTACTTC	CASSRDRGSETQYF
TRBJ1-5	TRBV6-6	.	.	TGTGCCAGCTCCCTGAGAGGAAGTCAGCCCCAGCATTTT	CASSLRGSQPQHF
TRBJ2-7	TRBV7-2	.	TRBD2	TGTGCCAGCAGCCAATCAATTGGGGCGGGAGGCCTTTACGAGCAGTACTTC	CASSQSIGAGGLYEQYF
TRBJ2-7	TRBV5-6	.	.	TGTGCCAGCAGCTCCAGACTGATCTACGAGCAGTACTTC	CASSSRLIYEQYF
TRBJ2-7	TRBV6-6	.	.	TGTGCCAGCAGTTACTATGGTGAGCAGTACTTC	CASSYYGEQYF
TRBJ1-3	TRBV6-1	.	.	TGTGCCAGCAGTGACCCCGGGGGCGGAAACACCATATATTTT	CASSDPGGGNTIYF
TRBJ2-4	TRBV18	.	TRBD1	TGTGCCAGCTCGTACGCAGGGGGCGGGTTGAACATTCAGTACTTC	CASSYAGGGLNIQYF
TRBJ2-2	TRBV6-5	.	TRBD1	TGTGCCAGCAGTTATGTGGGACAGGGGAACACCGGGGAGCTGTTTTTT	CASSYVGQGNTGELFF
TRBJ2-1	TRBV19	.	TRBD2	TGTGCCAGTAGTACTAGCGGTCTAGTCTCCTACAATGAGCAGTTCTTC	CASSTSGLVSYNEQFF
TRBJ2-5	TRBV2	.	.	TGTGCCAGCAGTGAAGGGGGTCCCGGGGTGGCCCAGTACTTC	CASSEGGPGVAQYF
TRBJ1-1	TRBV28	.	TRBD1	TGTGCCAGCAGCTGGACAGGTAACACTGAAGCTTTCTTT	CASSWTGNTEAFF
TRBJ2-7	TRBV7-2	.	TRBD1	TGTGCCAGCAGCCCCGGGACAGGGATTTTTAGGTACGAGCAGTACTTC	CASSPGTGIFRYEQYF
TRBJ1-5	TRBV28	.	TRBD1	TGTGCCAGCAGTACGACAGGGGGCTACAATCAGCCCCAGCATTTT	CASSTTGGYNQPQHF
TRBJ1-1	TRBV9	.	.	TGTGCCAGCAGCGTCCGGGCAGAAAACACTGAAGCTTTCTTT	CASSVRAENTEAFF
TRBJ2-1	TRBV6-5	.	.	TGTGCCAGCAGTTACAGCAGGGTACATGAGCAGTTCTTC	CASSYSRVHEQFF
TRBJ2-1	TRBV6-6	.	TRBD2	TGTGCCAGCAGCTACGCCCGAGCGGGAGTTGATGAGCAGTTCTTC	CASSYARAGVDEQFF
TRBJ1-4	TRBV4-1	.	.	TGCGCCAGCAGCCAGGCCGTCATTGCTGAAAAACTGTTTTTT	CASSQAVIAEKLFF
TRBJ2-7	TRBV29-1	.	.	TGCAGCGTAAGCAGTCCTAGGTTCGACGAGCAGTACTTC	CSVSSPRFDEQYF
TRBJ2-7	TRBV4-3	once	.	TGCGCCAGCAGCCAAGAGCTGGCAGGATACTCCTACGAGCAGTACTTC	CASSQELAGYSYEQYF
TRBJ2-7	TRBV19	.	.	TGTGCCCCCCCCCAAGCAATTGGGGACGAGCAGTACTTC	CAPPQAIGDEQYF
TRBJ2-1	TRBV7-3	.	TRBD2	TGTGCCAGCAGCTTAGGGACTAGCGGGAGTGAGCAGTTCTTC	CASSLGTSGSEQFF
TRBJ1-1	TRBV14	.	TRBD1	TGTGCCAGCAGCCCCCTTGCAGGGGGCGGCACTGAAGCTTTCTTT	CASSPLAGGGTEAFF
TRBJ2-1	TRBV14	.	.	TGTGCCAGCAGCCAAGAGTATTGGCAGGGTGGGGACAATGAGCAGTTCTTC	CASSQEYWQGGDNEQFF
TRBJ2-6	TRBV7-2	.	TRBD1	TGTGCCAGCAGCATCGGACAGGGGGCACCCTCTGGGGCCAACGTCCTGACTTTC	CASSIGQGAPSGANVLTF
TRBJ2-1	TRBV6-5	.	.	TGTGCCAGCAGAGCCCATCAGACCCTCCCCAATGAGCAGTTCTTC	CASRAHQTLPNEQFF
TRBJ2-1	TRBV4-3	.	.	TGCGCCAGCAGCCAAGATCGTCTAAATGAGCAGTTCTTC	CASSQDRLNEQFF
TRBJ2-2	TRBV5-6	.	.	TGTGCCAGCAGCCCTCTAGGAATTTCGAACACCGGGGAGCTGTTTTTT	CASSPLGISNTGELFF
TRBJ1-1	TRBV5-1	.	.	TGCGCCAGCAGCCCAACTACAGCGAACACTGAAGCTTTCTTT	CASSPTTANTEAFF